The T cell receptor (beta chain) under discussion was sequenced for a study of cytomegalovirus exposure and HLA in healthy donors. The CDR3 consists of 17 residues. CDR1 is LGHNA and CDR2 is YNFKEQ in the germline V gene. Trimming stripped 3 bases from V and 7 bases from J, with 22 bases between. Both 60 Vbeta primers and 13 Jbeta primers went into the PCR. Profiling relied on immunoSEQ multiplex PCR, and the TCRdb table lists in-frame clones only, not all of them. The sample contains fewer than 200,000 clones, over 70% of which appear only once. The source of this sequence is a woman aged 30 to 39 in good health and CMV-seronegative. Sequencing was done on a sample of PBMCs. This chain links TRBV4-2 with TRBJ2-1; a weak D match, TRBD1 (6 bases). The CDR3 DNA follows: TGTGCCAGCAGCCAGGCGACAGGAATGGCAGATTGGAATGAGCAGTTCTTC. It codes for CASSQATGMADWNEQFF.